This T cell receptor beta chain comes out of a study of cytomegalovirus exposure and HLA in healthy donors. Study-wide results and caveats: The records held CMV serostatus as the only immune exposure information. A link between a missense DCLRE1C variant and TCR beta V- and J-gene trimming emerged from a later analysis. Whilst most TCR sequences proved rare, a subset of public TCRs occurred across many donors. As a later analysis revealed, most CMV-associated TCR beta chains appeared HLA-restricted.

V dropped 6 bases and J dropped 6; count of bases not matched to a gene: 7. The CDR3 consists of 12 residues. Germline V gives CDR1 SQVTM, CDR2 ANQGSEA. Concerning this clone: The antigen remains unidentified.

The study ran its PCR with 60 Vbeta and 13 Jbeta primers. Libraries were prepared by immunoSEQ multiplex PCR; TCRdb keeps only in-frame clonotypes and omits some of them. This table lists around 120,000 clones. The sequenced material came from PBMCs. J is TRBJ2-5 and V is TRBV29-1, with 7 bases that match TRBD2. This receptor was obtained from a middle-aged man in good health and CMV-seronegative. CDR3 sequence (DNA): TGCAGCGTGGGGGAGGGTGCGAAGACCCAGTACTTC. This translates into CSVGEGAKTQYF. The full variable domain, rest sourced from reference TRBV29-1 and TRBJ2-5, is SAVISQKPSRDICQRGTSLTIQCQVDSQVTMMFWYRQQPGQSLTLIATANQGSEATYESGFVIDKFPISRPNLTFSTLTVSNMSPEDSSIYLCSVGEGAKTQYFGPGTRLLVL.